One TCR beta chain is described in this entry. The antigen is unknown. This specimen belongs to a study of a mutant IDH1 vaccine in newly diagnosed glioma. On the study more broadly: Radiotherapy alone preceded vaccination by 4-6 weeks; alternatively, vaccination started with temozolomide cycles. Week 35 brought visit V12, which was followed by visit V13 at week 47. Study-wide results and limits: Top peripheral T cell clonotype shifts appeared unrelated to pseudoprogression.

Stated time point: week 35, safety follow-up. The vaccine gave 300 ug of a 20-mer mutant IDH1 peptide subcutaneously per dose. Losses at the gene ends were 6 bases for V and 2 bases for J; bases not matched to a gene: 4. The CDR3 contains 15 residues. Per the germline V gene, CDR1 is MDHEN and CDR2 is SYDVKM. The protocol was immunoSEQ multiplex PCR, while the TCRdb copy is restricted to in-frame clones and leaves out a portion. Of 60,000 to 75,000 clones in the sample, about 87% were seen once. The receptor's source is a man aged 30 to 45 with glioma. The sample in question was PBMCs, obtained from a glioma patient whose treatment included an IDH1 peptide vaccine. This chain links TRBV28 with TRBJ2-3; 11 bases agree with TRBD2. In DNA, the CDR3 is TGTGCCAGCAGGACTAGCGGGATCCACACAGATACGCAGTATTTT. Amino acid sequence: CASRTSGIHTDTQYF.